A single sample gave rise to the 6 T cell receptor beta chains below, sequenced in a study of T cells in Graves' hyperthyroidism and ophthalmopathy. TCR beta CDR3 regions were amplified from RNA. A set of HTBI primers served as the primers for a first-round RT-PCR of the TCR CDR3. TCRdb re-called the multiplex PCR reads through MiXCR, storing one row per CDR3 protein. Among over 450,000 distinct CDR3 sequences, under 15% were seen once, and the ten largest hold around a sixth. The sample comprised blood. Every receptor here comes from a woman between 18 and 30 years old with Graves' hyperthyroidism.

This clonotype showed up just a few times. Mismatch with germline at one junction end may stem from a read error. This chain links TRBV19 with TRBJ2-1, with D perhaps TRBD2 (6 bases). This CDR3 has 15 residues. Germline loops: CDR1 LNHDA, CDR2 SQIVND (reference sequence). The CDR3 sequence: CASSIIGGKNNEQLF. As DNA, the CDR3 is TGTGCCAGTAGTATCATCGGCGGGAAAAACAATGAGCAGCTCTTC.

Many counts were recorded for this clonotype. The chain employs TRBV27 and TRBJ1-5; D possibly corresponds to TRBD1 (6 bases). The V gene's germline CDR1 is MNHEY and CDR2 SMNVEV (reference sequence). Trimming left V 4 bases short and J 6 bases short, with 13 bases between. There are 14 residues in the CDR3. The CDR3 DNA follows: TGTGCCAGCAGTTCATTAGGGGGGCTTCAGCCCCAGCATTTT. Protein: CASSSLGGLQPQHF.

This clonotype was detected many times. The chain carries TRBV15 and TRBJ1-1; 8 bases are a match to TRBD1. This CDR3 is 14 amino acids long. With V trimmed by 1 base and J by 4 bases, 2 bases remained unmatched. The V gene's germline CDR1 is LNHNV and CDR2 YYDKDF (reference sequence). CDR3 in amino acids: CATSRADRGTEAFF. For the CDR3, the DNA is TGTGCCACCAGCAGAGCCGACAGGGGCACTGAAGCTTTCTTT. Using reference TRBV15 and TRBJ1-1 for the parts outside the CDR3, the full variable domain is DAMVIQNPRYQVTQFGKPVTLSCSQTLNHNVMYWYQQKSSQAPKLLFHYYDKDFNNEADTPDNFQSRRPNTSFCFLDIRSPGLGDTAMYLCATSRADRGTEAFFGQGTRLTVV.

The rearrangement uses TRBV7-8 and TRBJ1-2; the match to TRBD1 covers 10 bases. From germline, CDR1 is SGHVS and CDR2 FQNEAQ. The junction had 8 bases not matched to a gene; V was cut back by 6 bases and J by 4 bases. The length of the CDR3 is 15 residues. CDR3 in DNA: TGTGCCAGCAGTTCCCCCGGGACAGGGGTCTATGGCTACACCTTC. The encoded protein is CASSSPGTGVYGYTF.

There are many counts of this clonotype. This chain connects TRBV11-2 to TRBJ2-7, with 7 bases that match TRBD1. The CDR3 length is 15 residues. Germline V gene data show CDR1 as SGHAT and CDR2 as FQNNGV. The J segment lost 6 bases and the V segment lost 7 bases, leaving 15 bases of the junction unmatched. CDR3 in amino acids: CASNLFPDTGVEQYV. The CDR3 DNA follows: TGTGCCAGCAACCTCTTCCCGGATACAGGGGTCGAGCAGTACGTC.

The table lists this clonotype with many counts. The junction departs from germline at one end; a sequencing error may be responsible. The V and J genes are TRBV6-1 and TRBJ2-3; maybe TRBD2 (5 bases). Germline lookup yields CDR1 MNHNS and CDR2 SASEGT. The CDR3 has 14 residues. The CDR3 bases are TGTGCCAGCACTCGTGACTACAGCACGGATACGCAGTATTTT. Encoded protein: CASTRDYSTDTQYF.